This T cell receptor beta chain was identified in a study of cytomegalovirus exposure and HLA in healthy donors. Study results and caveats: It was 160 or so TCR beta chains that were listed as cytomegalovirus-associated. There were some public TCRs occurring in many donors, but most TCR sequences were rare. TCR clusters originating in the first cohort tended to co-occur in the 120 validation repertoires, according to a later analysis.

The protocol was immunoSEQ multiplex PCR, while the TCRdb copy is restricted to in-frame clones and leaves out a portion. This table holds around 300,000 clones, 70% to 90% found once. CDR3 length equals 17 residues. Germline V lookup: CDR1 SEHNR, CDR2 FQNEAQ (reference sequence). With V trimmed by 5 bases and J by 2 bases, 12 bases remained unmatched. As concerns this clone: Antigen specificity is unknown.

The sequenced material came from PBMCs. This chain joins TRBV7-9 and TRBJ1-2; 9 positions match TRBD1. The sequence was obtained from a woman aged 18-35 years in good health and CMV-seronegative. CDR3 loop: CASSPTTGGFSNYGYTF. CDR3 sequence (DNA): TGTGCCAGCAGCCCAACAACAGGGGGCTTTTCAAACTATGGCTACACCTTC.